This passage covers 3 T cell receptor beta chains from one sample sequenced in a study of control samples from healthy donors and cancer patients. Profiled with immunoSEQ multiplex PCR; TCRdb holds only in-frame clones, not every one. The data contain over 150,000 clones, just under 95% of them singletons. Input material: blood. These receptors were obtained from a man aged 35 to 55 in good health.

The chain links TRBV30 to TRBJ2-7; TRBD1 aligns across 10 bases. The germline gives CDR1 GTSNPN, CDR2 SVGIG (reference sequence). Trimming removed 1 base from V and 2 bases from J; junction bases left unmatched: 5. This CDR3 has 15 amino acids. CDR3 in DNA: TGTGCCTGGAGTGCGAGGGACAGGGGAACCTACGAGCAGTACTTC. It translates to CAWSARDRGTYEQYF.

V and J are TRBV28 and TRBJ1-5, with D perhaps TRBD1 (5 bases). V was clipped by 2 bases and J by 6 bases, with 11 bases between them. The CDR3 covers 14 residues. Looked up from germline, CDR1 is MDHEN and CDR2 is SYDVKM. As DNA, the CDR3 is TGTGCCAGCAGTTTAGGGGGGTCCGGTCAGCCCCAGCATTTT. Protein: CASSLGGSGQPQHF.

The chain employs TRBV10-3 and TRBJ1-1, with D uncertain. The CDR3 consists of 11 residues. V lost 6 bases to trimming and J lost 3 bases, with 5 bases between them. Germline CDR1 reads ENHRY; CDR2 reads SYGVKD. The CDR3 sequence is CAISGDTEAFF. The CDR3 DNA is TGTGCCATCAGCGGGGACACTGAAGCTTTCTTT.